These 5 T cell receptor beta chains were all obtained from the same sample, sequenced in a study of blood T cell repertoires in COVID-19. Measured with immunoSEQ multiplex PCR; TCRdb has only the in-frame clones, and not every one. The sample consists of approximately 100,000 clones, roughly 85% of them appearing once. The source material was peripheral blood. The receptors here all came from a man older than 75 with acute or convalescent COVID-19.

The chain couples TRBV2 to TRBJ2-7; no definite D call. Trimming pared 3 bases from V and 3 bases from J, leaving 12 bases between. CDR3 size: 14 residues. Looked up from germline, CDR1 is SNHLY and CDR2 is FYNNEI. CDR3 protein: CASSDLGRYYEQYF. In DNA, the CDR3 is TGTGCCAGCAGTGATCTGGGCAGATACTACGAGCAGTACTTC.

The genes are TRBV15 and TRBJ1-5; the D is unclear. Germline V CDR1 and CDR2: LNHNV, YYDKDF (reference sequence). The V end was cut by 11 bases, the J end by 3 bases, with 11 bases between. The CDR3 covers 12 residues. CDR3 DNA: TGTGCCGCCGGGTCTCCCAATCAGCCCCAGCATTTT. This gives the protein CAAGSPNQPQHF. Looking up the rest from reference TRBV15 and TRBJ1-5 gives the full variable domain: DAMVIQNPRYQVTQFGKPVTLSCSQTLNHNVMYWYQQKSSQAPKLLFHYYDKDFNNEADTPDNFQSRRPNTSFCFLDIRSPGLGDTAMYLCAAGSPNQPQHFGDGTRLSIL.

With respect to this clone: Other DNA sequences in this specimen translate into the identical CDR3. The chain combines TRBV6-6 with TRBJ2-2, with 7 bases identical to TRBD1. CDR3 length equals 16 residues. The germline gives CDR1 MNHNY, CDR2 SVGAGI (reference sequence). After removal of 9 bases from V and 1 base from J, the junction contained 11 bases not matched to a gene. Here the CDR3 reads CASSNRGQMNTGELFF. CDR3 in DNA: TGTGCCAGTAGCAACAGGGGACAGATGAACACCGGGGAGCTGTTTTTT.

In DNA, the CDR3 is TGTGCCAGTAGTAAAAGGACAGGGCAAGAGACCCAGTACTTC. It is translated as CASSKRTGQETQYF. The rearrangement links TRBV19 to TRBJ2-5; 8 bases are shared with TRBD1. Per germline, CDR1 LNHDA and CDR2 SQIVND (reference sequence). The V and J ends lost 4 bases and 2 bases, in that order; junction bases with no gene match: 3. This CDR3 has 14 residues.

This clone appeared a single time. The rearrangement joins TRBV24-1 to TRBJ2-5, with a possible D match to TRBD2 (5 bases). The V end lost 5 bases, the J end lost 0 bases, and 9 bases lay between the germline ends. The germline V gene encodes CDR1 KGHDR and CDR2 SFDVKD. The length of the CDR3 is 14 residues. The CDR3, as DNA: TGTGCCACCAGTGGAAGAGGGTACCAAGAGACCCAGTACTTC. Amino acids: CATSGRGYQETQYF.